A selection of T cell receptor beta chains follows, all from one sample in a study of neoadjuvant anti-PD-1 for oral cavity cancer. Method: immunoSEQ multiplex PCR; TCRdb's copy keeps in-frame clones and lacks some. Here the sample spans about 72,000 clones, around 80% being singletons. This material consisted of PBMCs, taken before nivolumab (anti-PD-1) treatment. The receptors shown here come from a person aged 40 to 85 with oral cavity squamous cell carcinoma. Both conserved end residues are part of each CDR3. The order of the fields is V gene, clone size, D gene, J gene, CDR3 protein, CDR3 DNA. The D gene is left open where the match is weak. Clone size is not always given. Where it is, it says once, few, many or a class for expanded clones.

v_gene: TRBV6-5; abundance: once; d_gene: -; j_gene: TRBJ2-7; CDR3aa: CASSRWDSPPDEQYF; CDR3nt: TGTGCCAGCAGTCGATGGGACTCACCCCCGGACGAGCAGTACTTC
v_gene: TRBV5-1; abundance: -; d_gene: -; j_gene: TRBJ2-6; CDR3aa: CASRTAYSGANVLTF; CDR3nt: TGCGCCAGTCGGACAGCCTACTCTGGGGCCAACGTCCTGACTTTC
v_gene: TRBV20-1; abundance: -; d_gene: -; j_gene: TRBJ2-1; CDR3aa: CSAPGNEQFF; CDR3nt: TGCAGTGCCCCCGGGAATGAGCAGTTCTTC
v_gene: TRBV29-1; abundance: -; d_gene: -; j_gene: TRBJ1-5; CDR3aa: CSVELGSGNQPQHF; CDR3nt: TGCAGCGTGGAACTGGGTTCGGGCAATCAGCCCCAGCATTTT
v_gene: TRBV4-2; abundance: -; d_gene: -; j_gene: TRBJ1-4; CDR3aa: CASSQGTWTEKLFF; CDR3nt: TGTGCCAGCAGCCAAGGTACTTGGACTGAAAAACTGTTTTTT
v_gene: TRBV6-5; abundance: -; d_gene: TRBD2; j_gene: TRBJ2-3; CDR3aa: CASSPGLAGGTQYF; CDR3nt: TGTGCCAGCAGTCCGGGACTAGCGGGGGGAACGCAGTATTTT
v_gene: TRBV25-1; abundance: -; d_gene: -; j_gene: TRBJ1-2; CDR3aa: CASSDWDRGGYTF; CDR3nt: TGTGCCAGCAGTGACTGGGACCGGGGAGGCTACACCTTC
v_gene: TRBV5-4; abundance: -; d_gene: -; j_gene: TRBJ2-7; CDR3aa: CASSHDSPGEQYF; CDR3nt: TGTGCCAGCAGCCACGACTCGCCGGGCGAGCAGTACTTC
v_gene: TRBV2; abundance: -; d_gene: TRBD1; j_gene: TRBJ1-1; CDR3aa: CASSLGQGVYTEAFF; CDR3nt: TGTGCCAGCAGCCTTGGACAGGGGGTATACACTGAAGCTTTCTTT
v_gene: TRBV6-6; abundance: -; d_gene: -; j_gene: TRBJ1-4; CDR3aa: CASSKNEKLFF; CDR3nt: TGTGCCAGCAGTAAAAATGAAAAACTGTTTTTT
v_gene: TRBV28; abundance: -; d_gene: -; j_gene: TRBJ2-1; CDR3aa: CASSTRTAYNEQFF; CDR3nt: TGTGCCAGCAGTACCCGGACAGCGTACAATGAGCAGTTCTTC
v_gene: TRBV7-2; abundance: -; d_gene: -; j_gene: TRBJ1-1; CDR3aa: CASSLQRTTEAFF; CDR3nt: TGTGCCAGCAGCCTCCAGCGGACCACTGAAGCTTTCTTT
v_gene: TRBV30; abundance: -; d_gene: -; j_gene: TRBJ1-5; CDR3aa: CAWSADSNQPQHF; CDR3nt: TGTGCCTGGAGTGCCGATAGCAATCAGCCCCAGCATTTT
v_gene: TRBV2; abundance: -; d_gene: -; j_gene: TRBJ2-7; CDR3aa: CASSRQQPTADEQYF; CDR3nt: TGTGCCAGCAGCAGACAGCAACCCACGGCGGACGAGCAGTACTTC
v_gene: TRBV19; abundance: -; d_gene: TRBD1; j_gene: TRBJ2-7; CDR3aa: CASQDRATYEQYF; CDR3nt: TGTGCCAGCCAAGACAGGGCCACCTACGAGCAGTACTTC
v_gene: TRBV7-3; abundance: -; d_gene: -; j_gene: TRBJ1-1; CDR3aa: CASSRQVGTEAFF; CDR3nt: TGTGCCAGCAGCCGACAGGTCGGGACTGAAGCTTTCTTT
v_gene: TRBV7-8; abundance: -; d_gene: TRBD1; j_gene: TRBJ2-7; CDR3aa: CASSSDRVGEQYF; CDR3nt: TGTGCCAGCAGCTCCGACAGGGTAGGCGAGCAGTACTTC
v_gene: TRBV5-4; abundance: -; d_gene: -; j_gene: TRBJ1-3; CDR3aa: CASSLGGQAGNTIYF; CDR3nt: TGTGCCAGCAGCTTGGGCGGACAAGCTGGAAACACCATATATTTT
v_gene: TRBV19; abundance: -; d_gene: TRBD1; j_gene: TRBJ1-2; CDR3aa: CASSLTGELNYGYTF; CDR3nt: TGTGCCAGTAGTCTGACAGGGGAACTTAACTATGGCTACACCTTC
v_gene: TRBV5-5; abundance: few; d_gene: TRBD2; j_gene: TRBJ2-7; CDR3aa: CASSWTSGSTEQYF; CDR3nt: TGTGCCAGCAGCTGGACTAGCGGGTCAACCGAGCAGTACTTC
v_gene: TRBV5-1; abundance: once; d_gene: -; j_gene: TRBJ1-6; CDR3aa: CASSLDADSPLHF; CDR3nt: TGCGCCAGCAGCTTGGACGCAGATTCACCCCTCCACTTT
v_gene: TRBV5-6; abundance: -; d_gene: -; j_gene: TRBJ1-6; CDR3aa: CASSLVGEYNSPLHF; CDR3nt: TGTGCCAGCAGCTTGGTGGGGGAGTATAATTCACCCCTCCACTTT
v_gene: TRBV27; abundance: -; d_gene: TRBD1; j_gene: TRBJ1-4; CDR3aa: CASRTGGFDEKLFF; CDR3nt: TGTGCCAGCAGGACAGGGGGCTTTGACGAAAAACTGTTTTTT
v_gene: TRBV10-3; abundance: once; d_gene: -; j_gene: TRBJ2-1; CDR3aa: CAISESVSGFGDEQFF; CDR3nt: TGTGCCATCAGTGAGTCGGTCAGCGGGTTTGGGGATGAGCAGTTCTTC
v_gene: TRBV5-1; abundance: -; d_gene: -; j_gene: TRBJ2-2; CDR3aa: CASSPGGQAVTGELFF; CDR3nt: TGCGCCAGCAGCCCGGGGGGACAGGCTGTGACCGGGGAGCTGTTTTTT
v_gene: TRBV6-1; abundance: -; d_gene: -; j_gene: TRBJ2-5; CDR3aa: CASSRGHRETQYF; CDR3nt: TGTGCCAGCAGCAGAGGCCATCGGGAGACCCAGTACTTC
v_gene: TRBV28; abundance: -; d_gene: -; j_gene: TRBJ1-2; CDR3aa: CASSLGTAFGYTF; CDR3nt: TGTGCCAGCAGTTTAGGGACCGCCTTTGGCTACACCTTC
v_gene: TRBV7-3; abundance: once; d_gene: -; j_gene: TRBJ1-5; CDR3aa: CASSLTVNQPQHF; CDR3nt: TGTGCCAGCAGCTTAACCGTCAATCAGCCCCAGCATTTT
v_gene: TRBV11-2; abundance: -; d_gene: -; j_gene: TRBJ2-1; CDR3aa: CASLPGRNEQFF; CDR3nt: TGTGCCAGCCTCCCGGGTAGAAATGAGCAGTTCTTC
v_gene: TRBV11-2; abundance: -; d_gene: -; j_gene: TRBJ1-2; CDR3aa: CASSSLKGADGYTF; CDR3nt: TGTGCCAGCAGCTCCCTGAAGGGCGCGGACGGCTACACCTTC
v_gene: TRBV11-2; abundance: -; d_gene: TRBD1; j_gene: TRBJ2-7; CDR3aa: CASRKPGQVDEQYF; CDR3nt: TGTGCCAGCAGAAAACCGGGACAGGTCGACGAGCAGTACTTC
v_gene: TRBV19; abundance: -; d_gene: -; j_gene: TRBJ1-5; CDR3aa: CASSIEDMGNQPQHF; CDR3nt: TGTGCCAGTAGTATTGAGGATATGGGCAATCAGCCCCAGCATTTT
v_gene: TRBV7-9; abundance: -; d_gene: TRBD1; j_gene: TRBJ1-2; CDR3aa: CASSGADRAGGYTF; CDR3nt: TGTGCCAGCAGCGGCGCCGACAGGGCCGGTGGCTACACCTTC
v_gene: TRBV19; abundance: -; d_gene: -; j_gene: TRBJ1-2; CDR3aa: CAARGQNHLSYTF; CDR3nt: TGTGCCGCTCGAGGACAGAATCATCTGAGCTACACCTTC
v_gene: TRBV6-5; abundance: -; d_gene: -; j_gene: TRBJ1-2; CDR3aa: CASRSLGHYGYTF; CDR3nt: TGTGCCAGCCGATCGCTGGGACACTATGGCTACACCTTC
v_gene: TRBV4-1; abundance: -; d_gene: TRBD2; j_gene: TRBJ2-4; CDR3aa: CASSPGRGTSGPLAF; CDR3nt: TGCGCCAGCAGCCCAGGTAGAGGGACTAGCGGGCCTTTGGCCTTC
v_gene: TRBV14; abundance: -; d_gene: -; j_gene: TRBJ2-1; CDR3aa: CASSQELSKQFF; CDR3nt: TGTGCCAGCAGCCAAGAGCTGAGTAAGCAGTTCTTC
v_gene: TRBV28; abundance: -; d_gene: -; j_gene: TRBJ2-3; CDR3aa: CASRPGSTDTQYF; CDR3nt: TGTGCCAGCAGACCTGGTAGCACAGATACGCAGTATTTT
v_gene: TRBV15; abundance: -; d_gene: -; j_gene: TRBJ1-5; CDR3aa: CATSLGSYNQPQHF; CDR3nt: TGTGCCACCAGCCTCGGGTCTTACAATCAGCCCCAGCATTTT
v_gene: TRBV5-1; abundance: -; d_gene: -; j_gene: TRBJ2-1; CDR3aa: CASSLSMGQLNEQFF; CDR3nt: TGCGCCAGCAGCCTATCAATGGGCCAACTCAATGAGCAGTTCTTC
v_gene: TRBV1; abundance: -; d_gene: -; j_gene: TRBJ2-5; CDR3aa: CTSSRLAGEGETQYF; CDR3nt: TGCACCAGCAGCCGACTAGCGGGGGAGGGGGAGACCCAGTACTTC
v_gene: TRBV5-1; abundance: -; d_gene: TRBD1; j_gene: TRBJ1-6; CDR3aa: CASREGQGHNSPLHF; CDR3nt: TGCGCCAGCAGAGAAGGACAGGGGCATAATTCACCCCTCCACTTT
v_gene: TRBV30; abundance: -; d_gene: -; j_gene: TRBJ1-2; CDR3aa: CAWRTRPGYDSGYTF; CDR3nt: TGTGCCTGGAGGACCCGCCCAGGATATGATTCGGGCTACACCTTC
v_gene: TRBV27; abundance: -; d_gene: -; j_gene: TRBJ2-7; CDR3aa: CASSFTGLVLEQYF; CDR3nt: TGTGCCAGCAGTTTTACAGGGCTCGTTTTGGAGCAGTACTTC
v_gene: TRBV5-4; abundance: once; d_gene: -; j_gene: TRBJ1-1; CDR3aa: CASSLSGNRLNTEAFF; CDR3nt: TGTGCCAGCAGCCTTAGTGGTAACCGTTTGAACACTGAAGCTTTCTTT
v_gene: TRBV4-1; abundance: -; d_gene: TRBD1; j_gene: TRBJ1-3; CDR3aa: CASSQTLTRGIVRTIYF; CDR3nt: TGCGCCAGCAGCCAAACCCTGACCAGGGGGATAGTTCGCACCATATATTTT